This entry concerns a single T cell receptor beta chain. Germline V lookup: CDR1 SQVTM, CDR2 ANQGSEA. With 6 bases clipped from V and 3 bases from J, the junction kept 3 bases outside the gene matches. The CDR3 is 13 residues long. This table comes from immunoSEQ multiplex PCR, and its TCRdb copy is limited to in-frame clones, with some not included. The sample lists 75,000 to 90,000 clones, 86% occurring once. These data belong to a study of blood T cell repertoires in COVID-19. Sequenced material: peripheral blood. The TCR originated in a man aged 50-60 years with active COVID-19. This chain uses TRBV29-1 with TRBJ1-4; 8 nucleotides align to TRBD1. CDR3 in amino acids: CSVTGVSNEKLFF. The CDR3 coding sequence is TGCAGCGTGACAGGGGTGTCTAATGAAAAACTGTTTTTT.